The entry below gives a single T cell receptor beta chain sequence along with its context. This record belongs to a study of blood T cell repertoires in COVID-19. Study context: Sources were T cells, B-cell-depleted T cells, or PBMCs; the material itself was cDNA or gDNA.

The method was immunoSEQ multiplex PCR; TCRdb's version includes in-frame clones alone and lacks a portion of them. The sample contains around 100,000 clones, 81% of which appear only once. This TCR was sampled from a man at least 80 years old with COVID-19, enrolled during active disease. The sample comprised peripheral blood.

The CDR3 here is CASTEGARGEKLFF. Here the CDR3 DNA reads TGCGCCAGCACGGAGGGGGCGCGGGGTGAAAAACTGTTTTTT. V and J are TRBV5-1 and TRBJ1-4; the match to TRBD1 covers 7 bases. This CDR3 has 14 amino acids. Germline V gene sequence: CDR1 SGHRS, CDR2 YFSETQ. The trim removed 6 bases at V and 7 bases at J, leaving 9 bases unmatched. Filled out from reference TRBV5-1 and TRBJ1-4, the complete variable domain reads KAGVTQTPRYLIKTRGQQVTLSCSPISGHRSVSWYQQTPGQGLQFLFEYFSETQRNKGNFPGRFSGRQFSNSRSEMNVSTLELGDSALYLCASTEGARGEKLFFGSGTQLSVL.